A selection of T cell receptor beta chains follows, all from one sample in a study of cytomegalovirus exposure and HLA in healthy donors. Repertoires were generated with immunoSEQ multiplex PCR, while TCRdb's copy carries only in-frame clones and drops some. The table has over 100,000 clones, roughly three quarters seen once; the top ten hold about 1%. Sequencing input: PBMCs. All receptors derive from a male donor in good health and CMV-seronegative. The CDR3 runs from the conserved cysteine through the conserved F or W. The order of the fields is J gene, D gene, V gene, clone size, CDR3 protein, CDR3 DNA. A D gene is named only where the DNA matches it firmly. Clone sizes are given selectively: once, few, many, or a class where the clone is expanded.

>TRBJ2-7|NA|TRBV19|NA
CASSIDTGIFVNEQYF
TGTGCCAGTAGTATAGACACAGGGATCTTCGTCAACGAGCAGTACTTC
>TRBJ1-2|TRBD1|TRBV5-6|NA
CASSLRQGDGYTF
TGTGCCAGCAGCTTAAGACAGGGTGATGGCTACACCTTC
>TRBJ2-2|TRBD2|TRBV2|NA
CASGASGGSTGELFF
TGTGCCAGCGGAGCTAGCGGGGGAAGCACCGGGGAGCTGTTTTTT
>TRBJ1-6|TRBD1|TRBV10-3|NA
CAISDIDRDNSPLHF
TGTGCCATCAGTGATATTGACAGGGATAATTCACCCCTCCACTTT
>TRBJ1-5|NA|TRBV19|few
CASKKGQSWDQPQHF
TGTGCCAGTAAAAAAGGACAGTCATGGGATCAGCCCCAGCATTTT
>TRBJ2-5|TRBD1|TRBV11-2|NA
CASSSLRGQGPRAGTQYF
TGTGCCAGCAGCTCCCTAAGGGGGCAGGGGCCTCGGGCGGGGACCCAGTACTTC
>TRBJ1-6|NA|TRBV6-5|few
CASSYKGLDGDPLHF
TGTGCCAGCAGTTACAAGGGATTAGACGGGGATCCCCTCCACTTT
>TRBJ1-6|TRBD1|TRBV6-6|NA
CASSYDREWLPLHF
TGTGCCAGCAGTTACGACAGGGAATGGTTACCCCTCCACTTT
>TRBJ2-5|NA|TRBV18|NA
CASSPPHGEQYF
TGTGCCAGCTCACCACCGCACGGAGAGCAGTACTTC
>TRBJ2-1|TRBD1|TRBV4-3|NA
CASSQDGPGTDPTNEQFF
TGCGCCAGCAGCCAAGACGGTCCTGGGACAGATCCTACAAATGAGCAGTTCTTC
>TRBJ1-6|NA|TRBV15|NA
CATSLGFDTVGSYNSPLHF
TGTGCCACCAGCCTCGGATTTGACACGGTTGGCTCCTATAATTCACCCCTCCACTTT
>TRBJ2-3|NA|TRBV27|few
CASTLRRATDTQYF
TGTGCCAGCACCCTAAGGAGGGCCACAGATACGCAGTATTTT
>TRBJ2-3|TRBD2|TRBV19|NA
CASSLGGTPDTQYF
TGTGCCAGTAGTCTCGGGGGGACTCCAGATACGCAGTATTTT
>TRBJ1-4|NA|TRBV19|NA
CASSLTGEDEKLFF
TGTGCCAGTAGCCTGACAGGCGAGGATGAAAAACTGTTTTTT
>TRBJ2-2|TRBD1|TRBV19|NA
CASSIAGTGNTGELFF
TGTGCCAGTAGTATAGCCGGGACAGGGAACACCGGGGAGCTGTTTTTT
>TRBJ2-7|TRBD1|TRBV2|NA
CASRGTGVTYEQYF
TGTGCCAGCAGAGGGACAGGGGTTACCTACGAGCAGTACTTC
>TRBJ1-1|TRBD1|TRBV2|NA
CASTRTGTTNTEAFF
TGTGCCAGCACCCGGACAGGGACGACGAACACTGAAGCTTTCTTT
>TRBJ1-1|NA|TRBV7-9|NA
CASSFTGDTEAFF
TGTGCCAGCAGCTTTACGGGGGACACTGAAGCTTTCTTT
>TRBJ2-7|TRBD1|TRBV14|NA
CASSRQGIGEQYF
TGTGCCAGCAGCCGACAGGGAATTGGCGAGCAGTACTTC
>TRBJ2-7|NA|TRBV11-3|NA
CASSLDAGDGEQYF
TGTGCCAGCAGCTTAGATGCCGGGGATGGCGAGCAGTACTTC
>TRBJ2-1|TRBD2|TRBV9|NA
CASSAPRLAGDNEQFF
TGTGCCAGCAGCGCCCCTCGGCTAGCGGGGGACAATGAGCAGTTCTTC
>TRBJ2-2|TRBD1|TRBV4-3|few
CASSQEGQTGANTGELFF
TGCGCCAGCAGCCAAGAGGGTCAGACAGGGGCCAACACCGGGGAGCTGTTTTTT
>TRBJ1-3|TRBD1|TRBV7-8|few
CASSLTGTGGGNTIYF
TGTGCCAGCAGCTTAACCGGGACAGGAGGGGGAAACACCATATATTTT
>TRBJ2-7|NA|TRBV14|few
CASSQAGGNYEQYF
TGTGCCAGCAGCCAAGCCGGGGGTAACTACGAGCAGTACTTC
>TRBJ2-7|NA|TRBV11-3|NA
CASNTQGSSYEQYF
TGTGCCAGCAACACACAGGGTTCTTCCTACGAGCAGTACTTC
>TRBJ1-1|NA|TRBV5-4|NA
CASSFTRDTEAFF
TGTGCCAGCAGCTTCACCCGGGACACTGAAGCTTTCTTT
>TRBJ1-1|TRBD1|TRBV7-2|NA
CASSARQGAAFF
TGTGCCAGCAGCGCCAGACAGGGGGCCGCTTTCTTT
>TRBJ2-3|TRBD2|TRBV30|NA
CAWGRLAAEYF
TGTGCCTGGGGGAGACTAGCGGCGGAGTATTTT
>TRBJ2-6|TRBD2|TRBV7-6|NA
CASSLAVAGAGANVLTF
TGTGCCAGCAGCTTAGCCGTAGCGGGGGCTGGGGCCAACGTCCTGACTTTC
>TRBJ2-7|NA|TRBV11-2|NA
CASSFSGLSYEQYF
TGTGCCAGCAGCTTTTCAGGACTCAGCTACGAGCAGTACTTC
>TRBJ2-1|NA|TRBV7-9|NA
CASSLRLGANNEQFF
TGTGCCAGCAGCTTACGACTAGGGGCCAACAATGAGCAGTTCTTC
>TRBJ2-5|NA|TRBV5-8|NA
CASSLGWGEVETQYF
TGTGCCAGCAGCTTGGGTTGGGGAGAGGTAGAGACCCAGTACTTC
>TRBJ1-6|NA|TRBV13|once
CASSVSTDGRYNSPLHF
TGTGCCAGCAGCGTCTCCACGGACGGGAGGTATAATTCACCCCTCCACTTT
>TRBJ2-2|TRBD2|TRBV5-1|NA
CASSYLAGGTNTGELFF
TGCGCCAGCAGCTACCTAGCGGGGGGGACGAACACCGGGGAGCTGTTTTTT
>TRBJ1-4|NA|TRBV9|NA
CASSVGTDNEKLFF
TGTGCCAGCAGCGTAGGGACTGACAATGAAAAACTGTTTTTT
>TRBJ1-1|NA|TRBV5-1|few
CASSWRQVGANTEAFF
TGCGCCAGCAGCTGGAGACAGGTCGGAGCCAACACTGAAGCTTTCTTT
>TRBJ1-1|NA|TRBV4-3|NA
CASSQDYAAQGTEAFF
TGCGCCAGCAGCCAAGATTACGCGGCCCAGGGCACTGAAGCTTTCTTT
>TRBJ1-2|NA|TRBV21-1|NA
CASSNSRTLDGGGCGYTF
TGTGCCAGCAGCAATTCCCGGACACTCGACGGCGGCGGTTGTGGCTACACCTTC
>TRBJ1-5|NA|TRBV4-1|NA
CASSHVRGAGNQPQHF
TGCGCCAGCAGCCACGTGCGGGGGGCAGGGAATCAGCCCCAGCATTTT
>TRBJ2-7|TRBD1|TRBV27|NA
CASSFVDRTYEQYF
TGTGCCAGCAGTTTTGTGGACAGGACCTACGAGCAGTACTTC
>TRBJ2-7|TRBD1|TRBV9|NA
CASSVDGTGLYEQYF
TGTGCCAGCAGCGTAGATGGGACAGGTCTTTACGAGCAGTACTTC
>TRBJ2-3|TRBD1|TRBV6-1|NA
CASSEDVPGQGTDTQYF
TGTGCCAGCAGTGAAGATGTACCGGGACAGGGGACAGATACGCAGTATTTT
>TRBJ1-1|NA|TRBV4-3|NA
CASSSDRRTEAFF
TGCGCCAGCAGCTCAGACAGACGGACTGAAGCTTTCTTT
>TRBJ2-7|TRBD2|TRBV4-1|few
CASSNGLAGSAEEQYF
TGCGCCAGCAGCAACGGACTAGCGGGCTCGGCGGAAGAGCAGTACTTC
>TRBJ2-2|NA|TRBV4-1|few
CASSQETVQGLFF
TGCGCCAGCAGCCAAGAAACAGTCCAGGGGCTGTTTTTT
>TRBJ2-3|TRBD2|TRBV5-1|NA
CASSLAGGSTDTQYF
TGCGCCAGCAGCTTGGCGGGAGGGTCCACAGATACGCAGTATTTT
>TRBJ2-7|TRBD2|TRBV10-1|NA
CASSPGTSGSYEQYF
TGCGCCAGCAGCCCCGGGACTAGCGGCTCCTACGAGCAGTACTTC
>TRBJ2-5|TRBD1|TRBV19|NA
CATIGDREQETQYF
TGTGCCACCATCGGGGACAGGGAACAAGAGACCCAGTACTTC
>TRBJ2-7|NA|TRBV9|NA
CASSVATAYEQYF
TGTGCCAGCAGCGTAGCAACAGCCTACGAGCAGTACTTC
>TRBJ2-2|TRBD1|TRBV9|once
CASARQGAGELFF
TGTGCCAGCGCAAGACAGGGGGCCGGGGAGCTGTTTTTT
>TRBJ1-5|NA|TRBV4-2|NA
CASSQVSGTSYQPQHF
TGTGCCAGCAGCCAAGTGTCAGGGACTTCTTATCAGCCCCAGCATTTT
>TRBJ1-4|TRBD1|TRBV30|once
CAWSAKTGASNEKLFF
TGTGCCTGGAGTGCCAAGACAGGGGCCTCTAATGAAAAACTGTTTTTT
>TRBJ2-2|TRBD1|TRBV5-4|NA
CASSSPDRAGTGELFF
TGTGCCAGCAGCTCGCCAGACAGGGCAGGCACCGGGGAGCTGTTTTTT
>TRBJ1-1|NA|TRBV9|few
CASSVGQGIHTEAFF
TGTGCCAGCAGCGTAGGACAAGGCATACACACTGAAGCTTTCTTT
>TRBJ2-3|TRBD2|TRBV9|NA
CASSASSGVEITDTQYF
TGTGCCAGCAGCGCTTCTAGCGGGGTTGAGATCACAGATACGCAGTATTTT
>TRBJ2-7|TRBD1|TRBV19|NA
CATGQGDYEQYF
TGTGCCACCGGACAGGGAGACTACGAGCAGTACTTC